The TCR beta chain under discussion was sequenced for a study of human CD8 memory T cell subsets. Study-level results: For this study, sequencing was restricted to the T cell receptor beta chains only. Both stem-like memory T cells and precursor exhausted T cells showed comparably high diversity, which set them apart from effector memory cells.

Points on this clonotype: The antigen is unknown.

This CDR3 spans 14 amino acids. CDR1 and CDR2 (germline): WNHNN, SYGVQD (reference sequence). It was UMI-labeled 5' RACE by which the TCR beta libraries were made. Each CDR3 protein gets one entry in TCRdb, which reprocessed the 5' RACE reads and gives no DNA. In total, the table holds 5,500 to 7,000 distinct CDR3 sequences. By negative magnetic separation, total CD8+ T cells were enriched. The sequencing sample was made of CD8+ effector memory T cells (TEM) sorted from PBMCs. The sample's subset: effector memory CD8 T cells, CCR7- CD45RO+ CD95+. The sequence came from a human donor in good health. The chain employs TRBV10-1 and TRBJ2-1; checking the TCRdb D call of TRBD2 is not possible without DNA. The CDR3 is CASSGDLGGNEQFF.